This TCR beta chain is from a study of blood T cell repertoires in COVID-19. Libraries were prepared by immunoSEQ multiplex PCR; TCRdb keeps only in-frame clonotypes and omits some of them. The repertoire holds over 150,000 clones, with approximately 86% as singletons. V shed 1 base and J shed 1 base, with 7 bases lying between them. The CDR3 sequence is 14 residues long. The germline V gene encodes CDR1 MNHNS and CDR2 SASEGT. The chain couples TRBV6-1 to TRBJ2-5, with D possibly matching TRBD1 (5 bases). Sequenced: peripheral blood. This clonotype was sampled from a woman older than 75 with active or convalescent COVID-19. The CDR3 region is CASSEEDSQETQYF. CDR3 bases: TGTGCCAGCAGTGAAGAAGACAGCCAAGAGACCCAGTACTTC.